This T cell receptor beta chain was identified during a study of T-cell reconstitution after alpha-beta-depleted transplantation in children. Germline-derived CDR1 and CDR2 are SGHTA and FQGNSA. V gave up 5 bases and J gave up 1 base; unmatched junction bases: 5. This CDR3 comprises 17 residues. Researchers prepared the TCRbeta library using unique molecular identifiers, the study reports. TCRdb re-called the PCR reads with MiXCR, one entry per CDR3 protein. The sample records a few hundred thousand distinct CDR3 sequences, 9.5% to 13% being singletons. The gene calls are TRBV7-2 and TRBJ2-1; TRBD2 aligns across 13 bases. The sequencing used PBMCs from the stem cell graft donor, collected from the stem cell graft. This TCR was sampled from a human donor who donated a stem cell graft to a child with acute myeloid leukemia. The DNA for the CDR3 is TGTGCCAGCAGCAAATCGACTAGCGGGGGGTCCTACAATGAGCAGTTCTTC. Its protein product is CASSKSTSGGSYNEQFF.